This T cell receptor beta chain was captured in a study of beta chain features in type 1 diabetes. As every portion of the isolated RNA was reverse transcribed, the sequencing read expressed TCRB transcripts. Average reads for naive, central memory and regulatory T cell samples were several million. Data came from immunoSEQ multiplex PCR; TCRdb stores just in-frame clones and leaves some out. This table holds some 180,000 clones, 10% to 15% found once. The CDR3 totals 16 residues. The V gene end was trimmed by 3 bases and the J gene end by 3 bases; junction bases not matched to a gene: 8. Germline V gives CDR1 MDHEN, CDR2 SYDVKM.

The TCR originated in a woman between 18 and 29 years old in good health. The source material was central memory CD4+ T cells from blood. The rearrangement uses TRBV28 and TRBJ1-5, with 7 bases aligning to TRBD1. This CDR3 reads CASSFRGWDHNQPQHF. As DNA, the CDR3 is TGTGCCAGCAGTTTCAGGGGGTGGGATCACAATCAGCCCCAGCATTTT. The full variable domain, completed using reference TRBV28 and TRBJ1-5, is DVKVTQSSRYLVKRTGEKVFLECVQDMDHENMFWYRQDPGLGLRLIYFSYDVKMKEKGDIPEGYSVSREKKERFSLILESASTNQTSMYLCASSFRGWDHNQPQHFGDGTRLSIL.